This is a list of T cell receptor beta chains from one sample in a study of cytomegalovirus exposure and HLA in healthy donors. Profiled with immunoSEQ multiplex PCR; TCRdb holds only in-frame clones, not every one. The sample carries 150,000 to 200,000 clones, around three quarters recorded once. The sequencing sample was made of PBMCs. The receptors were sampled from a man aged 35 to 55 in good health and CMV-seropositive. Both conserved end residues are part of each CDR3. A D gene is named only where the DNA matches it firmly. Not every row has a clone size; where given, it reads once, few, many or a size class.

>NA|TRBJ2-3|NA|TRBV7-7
CASSLAEGDTQYF
TGTGCTAGCAGCTTAGCCGAGGGAGATACGCAGTATTTT
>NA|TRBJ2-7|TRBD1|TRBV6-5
CASRTGTGGYEQYF
TGTGCCAGCAGAACCGGGACAGGGGGCTACGAGCAGTACTTC
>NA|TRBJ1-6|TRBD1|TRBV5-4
CASRTGRSYNSPLHF
TGTGCCAGCAGGACAGGGAGGTCCTATAATTCACCCCTCCACTTT
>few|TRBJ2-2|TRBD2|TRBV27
CASRWGLAGARGELFF
TGTGCCAGCAGATGGGGACTAGCGGGGGCCCGCGGGGAGCTGTTTTTT
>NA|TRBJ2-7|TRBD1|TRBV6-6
CASSYPRQGVHEQYF
TGTGCCAGCAGTTACCCCCGACAGGGTGTCCACGAGCAGTACTTC
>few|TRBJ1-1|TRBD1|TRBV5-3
CARSSGDRVITTEAFF
TGTGCCAGAAGCTCGGGGGACAGGGTGATTACCACTGAAGCTTTCTTT
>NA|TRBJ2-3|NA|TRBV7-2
CASSNQAGSTDTQYF
TGTGCCAGCAGCAACCAAGCGGGTAGCACAGATACGCAGTATTTT
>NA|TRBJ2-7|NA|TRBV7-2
CASSKATSTVPPHYEQYF
TGTGCCAGCAGCAAAGCAACCTCAACAGTCCCGCCCCACTACGAGCAGTACTTC
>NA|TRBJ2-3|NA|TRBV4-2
CASSQETGTDTQYF
TGTGCCAGCAGCCAAGAAACAGGAACAGATACGCAGTATTTT
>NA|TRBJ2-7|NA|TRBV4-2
CASSRAEGHEQYF
TGTGCCAGCAGCAGGGCGGAGGGCCACGAGCAGTACTTC
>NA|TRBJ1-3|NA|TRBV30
CAWHNRAGNTIYF
TGTGCCTGGCACAACAGGGCCGGAAACACCATATATTTT
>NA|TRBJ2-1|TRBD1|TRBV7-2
CASSLWTGKNEQFF
TGTGCCAGCAGCTTATGGACAGGGAAAAATGAGCAGTTCTTC
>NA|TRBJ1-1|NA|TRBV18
CASSPSFVKNTEAFF
TGTGCCAGCTCACCTAGTTTCGTCAAGAACACTGAAGCTTTCTTT
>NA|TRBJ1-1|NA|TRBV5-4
CASSPGEGPLPNTEAFF
TGTGCCAGCAGCCCCGGGGAAGGCCCCCTTCCGAACACTGAAGCTTTCTTT